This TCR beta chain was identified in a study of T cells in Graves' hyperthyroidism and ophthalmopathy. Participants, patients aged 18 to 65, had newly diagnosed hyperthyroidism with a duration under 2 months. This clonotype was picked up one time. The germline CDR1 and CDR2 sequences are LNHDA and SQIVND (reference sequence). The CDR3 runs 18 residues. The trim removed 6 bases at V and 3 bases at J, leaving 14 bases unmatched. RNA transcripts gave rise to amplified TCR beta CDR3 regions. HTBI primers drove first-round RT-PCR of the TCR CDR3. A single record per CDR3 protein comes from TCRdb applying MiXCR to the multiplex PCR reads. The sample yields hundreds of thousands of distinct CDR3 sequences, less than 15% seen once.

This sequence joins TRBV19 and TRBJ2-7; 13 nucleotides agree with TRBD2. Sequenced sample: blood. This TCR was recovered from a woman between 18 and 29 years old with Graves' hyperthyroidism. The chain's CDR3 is CASSRVLAGGPFVYEQYF. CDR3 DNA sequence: TGTGCCAGTAGCCGGGTACTAGCGGGAGGGCCGTTCGTCTACGAGCAGTACTTC.